These 32 T cell receptor beta chains were all obtained from the same sample, sequenced in a study of CD8 T cells in Susac syndrome. Random hexamers primed reverse transcription of about 0.5 to 1 ug RNA. One entry per CDR3 protein, called by TCRdb with MiXCR from the immunoSEQ multiplex PCR reads. The repertoire holds some 130,000 distinct CDR3 sequences, with approximately 94% as singletons. Sequences were obtained from CD4+ T cells from PBMCs. Receptor source: a human donor with multiple sclerosis.

This clonotype has just one count. The CDR3 is CASSLISGDGYTF. Written as DNA, the CDR3 is TGTGCCAGCAGCTTAATTTCCGGGGATGGCTACACCTTC. The chain links TRBV7-2 to TRBJ1-2, with D hard to call. Germline CDR1 is SGHTA and CDR2 is FQGNSA. This CDR3 has 13 amino acids. Trimming pared 2 bases from V and 6 bases from J, leaving 10 bases between. The whole variable domain, remainder taken from reference TRBV7-2 and TRBJ1-2, is GAGVSQSPSNKVTEKGKDVELRCDPISGHTALYWYRQSLGQGLEFLIYFQGNSAPDKSGLPSDRFSAERTGGSVSTLTIQRTQQEDSAVYLCASSLISGDGYTFGSGTRLTVV.

The chain has TRBV30 and TRBJ1-1; TRBD1 is a possible D gene (5 bases). Trimming took off 0 bases at V and 5 bases at J, with 13 bases between the two ends. Germline-derived CDR1 and CDR2 are GTSNPN and SVGIG (reference sequence). The CDR3 loop spans 14 amino acids. The CDR3 loop reads CAWSVLTGETEAFF. The CDR3 DNA follows: TGTGCCTGGAGTGTATTGACGGGGGAGACTGAAGCTTTCTTT. The full variable domain, its missing parts supplied by reference TRBV30 and TRBJ1-1, is SQTIHQWPATLVQPVGSPLSLECTVEGTSNPNLYWYRQAAGRGLQLLFYSVGIGQISSEVPQNLSASRPQDRQFILSSKKLLLSDSGFYLCAWSVLTGETEAFFGQGTRLTVV.

The CDR3 DNA sequence: TGCAGTGCTAGCCTAGACAGACCCATGAACACTGAAGCTTTCTTT. This codes for CSASLDRPMNTEAFF. The chain recombines TRBV20-1 with TRBJ1-1; D is perhaps TRBD1 (5 bases). The CDR3 loop spans 15 amino acids. The germline CDR1 and CDR2 sequences are DFQATT and SNEGSKA (reference sequence). Trimming removed 3 bases at V and 0 bases at J, with 14 bases between.

The chain recombines TRBV6-5 with TRBJ2-3; 8 bases fit TRBD1. Germline values: CDR1 MNHEY, CDR2 SVGAGI. V was clipped by 3 bases and J by 1 base; unmatched bases: 6. This CDR3 spans 16 amino acids. The CDR3 region has the DNA TGTGCCAGCAGTTATTACAGGGGGATGCGCACAGATACGCAGTATTTT. Translation gives CASSYYRGMRTDTQYF.

The chain employs TRBV5-8 and TRBJ1-5; 8 bases fit TRBD1. The V gene's germline CDR1 is SGHTS and CDR2 YDEGEE. After removal of 5 bases from V and 0 bases from J, the junction contained 4 bases not matched to a gene. The CDR3 runs to 15 residues. The CDR3 spells CASRSGQGSNQPQHF. CDR3 nucleotides: TGTGCCAGCAGATCTGGACAGGGTAGCAATCAGCCCCAGCATTTT. Complete variable domain (other parts from reference TRBV5-8 and TRBJ1-5): EAGVTQSPTHLIKTRGQQATLRCSPISGHTSVYWYQQALGLGLQFLLWYDEGEERNRGNFPPRFSGRQFPNYSSELNVNALELEDSALYLCASRSGQGSNQPQHFGDGTRLSIL.

The chain couples TRBV2 to TRBJ1-1; 7 positions agree with TRBD1. The CDR3 loop spans 14 amino acids. V gave up 6 bases and J gave up 1 base; unmatched junction bases: 5. The germline V gene has CDR1 SNHLY and CDR2 FYNNEI. The CDR3 bases are TGTGCCAGCAGCCGGGACAGACCGAACACTGAAGCTTTCTTT. It is translated as CASSRDRPNTEAFF.

V usage is TRBV2 and J usage is TRBJ2-4; the D is unclear. The CDR3 consists of 12 residues. The germline V and J ends were trimmed by 3 bases and 14 bases, with 14 bases remaining between them. The V gene's germline CDR1 is SNHLY and CDR2 FYNNEI. The CDR3 coding sequence is TGTGCCAGCAGTGAGGCGCGGAGTTATGAGTACTTC. Protein: CASSEARSYEYF.

The V call is TRBV5-4, the J call TRBJ2-7; no clear D gene. The CDR3 has 12 residues. Germline lookup yields CDR1 SGHNT and CDR2 YYREEE (reference sequence). V was pared by 0 bases and J by 6 bases, with 7 bases between. The CDR3 coding sequence is TGTGCCAGCAGCTTGGATCACCTCGAGCAGTACTTC. Amino acids: CASSLDHLEQYF.

V and J are TRBV15 and TRBJ2-3; 7 positions agree with TRBD1. The V gene end was trimmed by 5 bases and the J gene end by 5 bases; junction bases not matched to a gene: 16. Germline values: CDR1 LNHNV, CDR2 YYDKDF (reference sequence). The CDR3 covers 17 residues. CDR3 region: CATSGELGTASGDTQYF. The CDR3 DNA reads TGTGCCACCAGCGGCGAGCTTGGGACAGCCTCGGGAGATACGCAGTATTTT.

The CDR3 loop reads CASSLNPSRPYF. CDR3 DNA: TGTGCCAGCAGTTTAAACCCATCTAGGCCGTACTTC. The chain is built from TRBV12-3 or TRBV12-4 and TRBJ2-7; D uncertain. This CDR3 spans 12 amino acids. Trimming stripped 2 bases from V and 12 bases from J, with 14 bases between.

This sequence joins TRBV25-1 and TRBJ1-6, with D perhaps matching TRBD1 (6 bases). Germline V gene data show CDR1 as MGHDK and CDR2 as SYGVNS. The CDR3 is 14 residues long. Trimming shortened V by 6 bases and J by 3 bases, and 9 bases separated the two germline ends. In DNA form, the CDR3 reads TGTGCCAGCAGCCAGGGGCTCTATAATTCACCCCTCCACTTT. It codes for CASSQGLYNSPLHF.

The rearrangement links TRBV27 to TRBJ2-5, with a weak D call TRBD1 (6 bases). The germline V and J ends were trimmed by 5 bases and 5 bases, with 15 bases remaining between them. Germline CDR1 is MNHEY and CDR2 is SMNVEV (reference sequence). The CDR3 is 14 amino acids. CDR3 nucleotides: TGTGCCAGCAGTCCAGGGGTTAATGGGGAGACCCAGTACTTC. This encodes CASSPGVNGETQYF.

The chain employs TRBV12-3 or TRBV12-4 and TRBJ2-4; weak D call: TRBD1 (6 bases). Trimming left V 5 bases short and J 10 bases short, with 18 bases between. The CDR3 is made up of 14 amino acids. The CDR3 sequence: CASSVQQGREIQYF. The CDR3 coding sequence is TGTGCCAGCAGTGTGCAACAGGGTAGGGAGATTCAGTACTTC.

The chain links TRBV20-1 to TRBJ2-7, with D perhaps TRBD2 (5 bases). Germline CDR1 is DFQATT and CDR2 is SNEGSKA (reference sequence). CDR3 size: 13 residues. Trimming cost V 3 bases and J 7 bases, with 16 bases left between them. CDR3: CSASPSSTREQYF. The DNA for the CDR3 is TGCAGTGCTAGTCCTTCTAGTACTAGGGAGCAGTACTTC.

V gene TRBV29-1 combines with J gene TRBJ2-1; 14 positions agree with TRBD2. The germline gives CDR1 SQVTM, CDR2 ANQGSEA. This CDR3 has 15 amino acids. V gave up 6 bases and J gave up 8 bases; unmatched junction bases: 9. CDR3 sequence (DNA): TGCAGCGTCGCATTTGGGACTAGCGGGAGTGATGAGCAGTTCTTC. Its protein product is CSVAFGTSGSDEQFF.

The V gene is TRBV7-9, the J gene TRBJ2-1, with 7 bases aligning to TRBD2. CDR1 and CDR2 from the germline V gene are SEHNR and FQNEAQ (reference sequence). With V trimmed by 1 base and J by 0 bases, 3 bases remained unmatched. CDR3 length: 16 residues. CDR3 nucleotides: TGTGCCAGCAGCTTAGGCGGGGGACGCTCCTACAATGAGCAGTTCTTC. It yields the protein CASSLGGGRSYNEQFF.

The chain carries TRBV20-1 and TRBJ2-2, with a possible D match to TRBD2 (7 bases). There are 16 residues in the CDR3. Between the trimmed V and J ends, which lost 4 bases and 5 bases, there was a span of 20 bases. From germline, CDR1 is DFQATT and CDR2 SNEGSKA (reference sequence). The CDR3 DNA is TGCAGTGCTATCTCCCGGGGAGGGGGAAGGACCGGGGAGCTGTTTTTT. Protein: CSAISRGGGRTGELFF.

J is TRBJ1-1 and V is TRBV20-1, with 11 nucleotides matching TRBD1. Per the germline V gene, CDR1 is DFQATT and CDR2 is SNEGSKA (reference sequence). CDR3 length: 13 amino acids. Trimming removed 4 bases from V and 8 bases from J; junction bases left unmatched: 6. Written as DNA, the CDR3 is TGCAGTGCTACGGACAGGGGGCCCGGCGAAGCTTTCTTT. Residues: CSATDRGPGEAFF.

Only a few counts were recorded for this clonotype. Compared with germline, one end of the junction differs, possibly owing to a read error. The chain uses TRBV4-1 and TRBJ1-5; 8 bases line up with TRBD1. Germline values: CDR1 MGHRA, CDR2 YSYEKL. The CDR3 runs 14 residues. CDR3 in DNA: TGTGCCAGCAGCCAAGGACAGGGAGATCAGCCCCAGCATTTT. This sequence encodes CASSQGQGDQPQHF.

The chain has TRBV18 and TRBJ1-3; D remains ambiguous. CDR1 is KGHSH and CDR2 is LQKENI in the germline V gene. Trimming cost V 3 bases and J 0 bases, with 9 bases left between them. The CDR3 sequence is 15 residues long. Here the CDR3 reads CASSPPPVSGNTIYF. CDR3 bases: TGTGCCAGCTCACCGCCTCCGGTCTCTGGAAACACCATATATTTT.

This clonotype occurred a few times. This chain uses TRBV30 with TRBJ2-3, with D perhaps TRBD1 (6 bases). The germline V and J ends were trimmed by 6 bases and 5 bases, with 9 bases remaining between them. The CDR3 sequence is 11 residues long. The V gene's germline CDR1 is GTSNPN and CDR2 SVGIG (reference sequence). The CDR3 here is CACFRGDTQYF. The CDR3 coding sequence is TGTGCCTGTTTCAGGGGAGATACGCAGTATTTT. The entire variable domain, with the rest obtained from reference TRBV30 and TRBJ2-3, is as follows: SQTIHQWPATLVQPVGSPLSLECTVEGTSNPNLYWYRQAAGRGLQLLFYSVGIGQISSEVPQNLSASRPQDRQFILSSKKLLLSDSGFYLCACFRGDTQYFGPGTRLTVL.

CDR3 region: CASSQSGTESYEQYF. CDR3 sequence (DNA): TGCGCCAGCAGTCAATCGGGGACAGAATCCTACGAGCAGTACTTC. The chain couples TRBV23-1 to TRBJ2-7; 7 bases are a match to TRBD1. TRBV23-1 is annotated as an ORF whose role is uncertain. The CDR3 is 15 residues long. After removal of 0 bases from V and 1 base from J, the junction contained 3 bases not matched to a gene.

The chain's CDR3 is CASRMGTGGYNEQFF. The CDR3 nucleotides read TGCGCCAGCAGAATGGGGACAGGGGGCTACAATGAGCAGTTCTTC. This chain joins TRBV5-1 and TRBJ2-1, with 11 bases matching TRBD1. V trimming: 5 bases; J trimming: 3 bases; junction bases outside the gene matches: 4. There are 15 residues in the CDR3. Germline V gives CDR1 SGHRS, CDR2 YFSETQ.

The chain uses TRBV2 and TRBJ2-7; D tentatively fits TRBD1 or TRBD2 (5 bases each). Deletions cut 6 bases from V and 5 bases from J, with 11 bases between. Germline loops: CDR1 SNHLY, CDR2 FYNNEI. The CDR3 is 12 residues long. CDR3 sequence: CASRGPRHEQYF. The CDR3 region has the DNA TGTGCCAGCAGGGGACCTCGGCACGAGCAGTACTTC.

The V call is TRBV12-3 or TRBV12-4, the J call TRBJ1-4, with D possibly TRBD1 on 6 matching bases. CDR3 length: 15 residues. V lost 6 bases, J lost 0 bases, and 11 bases lay in between. CDR3: CASSPEGATNEKLFF. CDR3 in DNA: TGTGCCAGCAGCCCAGAGGGGGCAACTAATGAAAAACTGTTTTTT.

The CDR3 DNA reads as TGTGCCTGGAGTGTAGGGAGGGCCCACACTGAAGCTTTCTTT. Its protein is CAWSVGRAHTEAFF. The V gene is TRBV30, the J gene TRBJ1-1; D not resolved. The CDR3 totals 14 residues. The germline V gene has CDR1 GTSNPN and CDR2 SVGIG (reference sequence). Trimming shortened V by 0 bases and J by 3 bases, and 11 bases separated the two germline ends.

V is TRBV2 and J is TRBJ1-1; tentative D call: TRBD1 (5 bases). The ends were cut back, 7 bases at V and 4 bases at J, with 16 bases in the middle. Germline assignment: CDR1 SNHLY and CDR2 FYNNEI. The CDR3 contains 14 residues. This chain's CDR3 is CASIRAGQGTEAFF. The CDR3 DNA sequence: TGTGCCAGCATTAGAGCAGGGCAAGGCACTGAAGCTTTCTTT.

Details on this clonotype: At one of its ends the junction is not consistent with the germline gene, which may arise from a read error. CDR3 nucleotides: TGTGCCAGCTCAGCCAGGGACGATAGCACTGAAGCTTCCTTT. Protein product: CASSARDDSTEASF. The chain uses TRBV18 and TRBJ1-1; possible D gene TRBD1, 5 bases. There are 14 residues in the CDR3. Germline CDR1 reads KGHSH; CDR2 reads LQKENI.

This chain links TRBV4-2 with TRBJ1-1; weak D call: TRBD1 (5 bases). The germline CDR1 and CDR2 sequences are LGHNA and YNFKEQ. The CDR3 totals 14 residues. Trimming took off 1 base at V and 0 bases at J, with 6 bases between the two ends. The DNA for the CDR3 is TGTGCCAGCAGCCAAGGACAGCTGAACACTGAAGCTTTCTTT. Amino acids: CASSQGQLNTEAFF.

The rearrangement uses TRBV4-1 and TRBJ1-1, with D possibly TRBD1 on 6 matching bases. This CDR3 is 16 amino acids long. Germline CDR1 is MGHRA and CDR2 is YSYEKL. The ends were cut back, 6 bases at V and 1 base at J, with 18 bases in the middle. CDR3 amino acids: CASSLHWTAQNTEAFF. CDR3 nucleotides: TGCGCCAGCAGTCTCCATTGGACAGCTCAGAACACTGAAGCTTTCTTT.

The chain is built from TRBV3-1 and TRBJ2-2, with D possibly called TRBD1 or TRBD2 (5 bases each). Germline CDR1 reads LGHDT; CDR2 reads YNNKEL (reference sequence). Trimming stripped 1 base from V and 4 bases from J, with 13 bases between. CDR3 size: 16 residues. The CDR3 region is CASSQVRGLITGELFF. The CDR3 DNA reads TGTGCCAGCAGCCAAGTGAGGGGCCTTATCACCGGGGAGCTGTTTTTT.

This rearrangement joins TRBV7-3 to TRBJ2-2; the D is unclear. Trimming pared 2 bases from V and 6 bases from J, leaving 4 bases between. The CDR3 spans 12 residues. CDR1 and CDR2 (germline): SGHTA, FQGTGA. This chain's CDR3 is CASSLASGELFF. The DNA of the CDR3 is TGTGCCAGCAGCTTAGCGTCCGGGGAGCTGTTTTTT.